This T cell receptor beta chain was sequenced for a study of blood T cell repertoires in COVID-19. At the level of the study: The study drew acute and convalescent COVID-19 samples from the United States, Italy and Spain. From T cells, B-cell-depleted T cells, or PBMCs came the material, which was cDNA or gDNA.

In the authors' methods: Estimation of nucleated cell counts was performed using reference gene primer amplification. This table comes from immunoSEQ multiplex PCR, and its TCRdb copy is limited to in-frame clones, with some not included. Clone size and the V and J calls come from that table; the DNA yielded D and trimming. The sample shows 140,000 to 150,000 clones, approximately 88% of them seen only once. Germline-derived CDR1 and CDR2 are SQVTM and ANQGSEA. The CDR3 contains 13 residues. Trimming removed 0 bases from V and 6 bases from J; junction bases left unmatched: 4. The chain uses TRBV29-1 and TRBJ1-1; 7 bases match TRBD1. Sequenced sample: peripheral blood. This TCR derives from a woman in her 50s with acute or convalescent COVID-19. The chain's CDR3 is CSVEDNRGSEAFF. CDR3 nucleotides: TGCAGCGTTGAAGATAACAGGGGTTCTGAAGCTTTCTTT.